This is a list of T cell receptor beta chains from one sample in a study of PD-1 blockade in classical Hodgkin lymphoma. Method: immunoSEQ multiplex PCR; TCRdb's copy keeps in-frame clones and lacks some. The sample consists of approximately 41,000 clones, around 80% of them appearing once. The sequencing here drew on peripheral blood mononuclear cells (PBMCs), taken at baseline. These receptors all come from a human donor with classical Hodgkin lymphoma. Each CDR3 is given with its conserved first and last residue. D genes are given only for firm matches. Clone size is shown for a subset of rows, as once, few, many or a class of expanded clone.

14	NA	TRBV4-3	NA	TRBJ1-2	CASSQDHQGDGYTF	TGCGCCAGCAGCCAAGATCATCAGGGCGATGGCTACACCTTC
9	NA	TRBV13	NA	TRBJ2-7	CASSLGGDF	TGTGCCAGCAGCTTAGGCGGCGACTTC
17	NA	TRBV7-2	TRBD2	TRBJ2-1	CASSSALSGGADNEQFF	TGTGCCAGCAGCTCAGCCCTCAGCGGGGGGGCTGACAATGAGCAGTTCTTC
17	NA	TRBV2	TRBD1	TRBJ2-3	CASSERSGRGRADTQYF	TGTGCCAGCAGTGAAAGGTCGGGCAGGGGGCGCGCAGATACGCAGTATTTT
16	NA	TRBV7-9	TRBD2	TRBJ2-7	CASSGRGGRGVYEQYF	TGTGCCAGCAGCGGCCGCGGGGGGAGAGGGGTCTACGAGCAGTACTTC
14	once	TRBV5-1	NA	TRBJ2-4	CASSLGQGKNIQYF	TGCGCCAGCAGCTTAGGGCAGGGGAAAAACATTCAGTACTTC
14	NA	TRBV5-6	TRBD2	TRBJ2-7	CASSPAGGPYEQYF	TGTGCCAGCAGCCCAGCGGGGGGGCCCTACGAGCAGTACTTC
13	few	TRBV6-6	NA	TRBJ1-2	CASSSRGPYGYTF	TGTGCCAGCTCCTCACGGGGGCCCTATGGCTACACCTTC
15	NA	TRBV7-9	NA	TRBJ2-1	CASSSGPNPYNEQFF	TGTGCCAGCAGCTCGGGACCGAATCCCTACAATGAGCAGTTCTTC
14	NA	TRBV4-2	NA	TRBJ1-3	CASSARETGNTIYF	TGTGCCAGCAGCGCACGGGAAACTGGAAACACCATATATTTT
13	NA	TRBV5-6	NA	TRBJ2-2	CASSLGLAGELFF	TGTGCCAGCAGCTTGGGTCTAGCCGGGGAGCTGTTTTTT
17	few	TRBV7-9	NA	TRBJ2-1	CASSSPASRGSYNEQFF	TGTGCCAGCAGCTCCCCCGCTTCACGTGGATCCTACAATGAGCAGTTCTTC
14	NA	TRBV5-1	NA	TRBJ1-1	CASSSGVGNTEAFF	TGCGCCAGCAGCTCGGGGGTTGGGAACACTGAAGCTTTCTTT
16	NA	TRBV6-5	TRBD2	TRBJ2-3	CASSYSLAGVEDTQYF	TGTGCCAGCAGTTACTCCCTGGCGGGGGTTGAGGATACGCAGTATTTT
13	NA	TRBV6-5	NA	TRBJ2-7	CASSLAGEYEQYF	TGTGCCAGCAGTCTGGCAGGGGAGTACGAGCAGTACTTC
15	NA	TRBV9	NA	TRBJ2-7	CASSVGDRYSYEQYF	TGTGCCAGCAGCGTAGGAGACAGGTACTCCTACGAGCAGTACTTC
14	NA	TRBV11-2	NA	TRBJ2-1	CASSLGGSYNEQFF	TGTGCCAGCAGCTTAGGGGGTTCCTACAATGAGCAGTTCTTC
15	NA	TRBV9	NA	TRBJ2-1	CASSADYSFYNEQFF	TGTGCCAGCAGCGCAGACTACTCCTTCTACAATGAGCAGTTCTTC
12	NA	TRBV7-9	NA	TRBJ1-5	CASSLEGQPQHF	TGTGCCAGCAGCTTAGAGGGACAGCCCCAGCATTTT
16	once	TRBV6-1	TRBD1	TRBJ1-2	CASSEAYRGAAYGYTF	TGTGCCAGCAGTGAAGCATACAGGGGAGCGGCCTATGGCTACACCTTC
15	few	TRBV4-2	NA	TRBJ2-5	CASSQERNVQETQYF	TGTGCCAGCAGCCAAGAACGGAACGTCCAAGAGACCCAGTACTTC
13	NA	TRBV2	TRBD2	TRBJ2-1	CASSEQAGNEQFF	TGTGCCAGCAGTGAGCAAGCGGGGAATGAGCAGTTCTTC
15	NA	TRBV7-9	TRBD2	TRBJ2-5	CASSQTGGGEETQYF	TGTGCCAGCAGTCAAACCGGTGGGGGGGAAGAGACCCAGTACTTC
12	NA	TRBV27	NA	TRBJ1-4	CASRSWRGKLFF	TGTGCCAGCCGCTCCTGGCGAGGGAAACTGTTTTTT
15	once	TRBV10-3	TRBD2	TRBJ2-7	CAISESGREPYEQYF	TGTGCCATCAGTGAGTCTGGGAGGGAACCCTACGAGCAGTACTTC
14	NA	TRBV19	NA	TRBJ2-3	CASNRGGRSDTQYF	TGTGCCAGTAACCGAGGGGGGAGGTCAGATACGCAGTATTTT
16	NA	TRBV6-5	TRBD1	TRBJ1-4	CASSYFFGDRNEKLFF	TGTGCCAGCAGTTACTTCTTCGGGGACAGGAATGAAAAACTGTTTTTT
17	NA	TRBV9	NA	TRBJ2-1	CASSASGTILSYNEQFF	TGTGCCAGCAGCGCTTCCGGGACAATCCTCTCCTACAATGAGCAGTTCTTC
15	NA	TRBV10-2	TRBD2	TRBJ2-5	CASSDSGGEQETQYF	TGCGCCAGCAGTGATAGCGGGGGAGAACAAGAGACCCAGTACTTC
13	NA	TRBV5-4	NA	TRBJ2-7	CASSLGQVGEQYF	TGTGCCAGCAGCTTGGGACAGGTGGGCGAGCAGTACTTC
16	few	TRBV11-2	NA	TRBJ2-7	CASSPLGAQPSYEQYF	TGTGCCAGCAGCCCGTTGGGGGCACAACCCTCCTACGAGCAGTACTTC
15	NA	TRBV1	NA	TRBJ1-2	CASSQGYGHPYGYTF	TGCGCCAGCAGCCAAGGGTATGGGCACCCCTATGGCTACACCTTC
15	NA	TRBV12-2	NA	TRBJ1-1	CASRLAQDRLGEAFF	TGTGCAAGTCGCTTAGCCCAGGACAGGCTGGGTGAAGCTTTCTTT
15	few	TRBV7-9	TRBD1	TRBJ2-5	CASSLGTGGQETQYF	TGTGCCAGCAGCTTAGGGACAGGGGGCCAAGAGACCCAGTACTTC
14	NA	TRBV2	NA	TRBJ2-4	CASSSDRQLNIQYF	TGTGCCAGCAGTTCCGATCGACAGTTAAACATTCAGTACTTC
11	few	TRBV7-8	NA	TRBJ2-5	CASSLSKAQYF	TGTGCCAGCAGCTTATCAAAGGCCCAGTACTTC
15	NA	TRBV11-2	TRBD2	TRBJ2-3	CASSLAGGRTDTQYF	TGTGCCAGCAGTCTAGCGGGGGGACGCACAGATACGCAGTATTTT
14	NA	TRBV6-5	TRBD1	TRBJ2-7	CASRIRTGVREQYF	TGTGCCAGCAGGATTCGGACAGGGGTCCGTGAGCAGTACTTC
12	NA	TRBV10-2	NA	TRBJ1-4	CASSGGVEKLFF	TGCGCCAGCAGTGGGGGGGTTGAAAAACTGTTTTTT
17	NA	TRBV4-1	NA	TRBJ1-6	CASSQDRFGMAGSPLHF	TGCGCCAGCAGCCAAGACAGGTTTGGGATGGCGGGCTCACCCCTCCACTTT
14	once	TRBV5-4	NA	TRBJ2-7	CASSLEQVSYEQYF	TGTGCCAGCAGCTTGGAACAGGTTAGCTACGAGCAGTACTTC
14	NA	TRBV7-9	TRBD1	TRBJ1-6	CASSPDRGNSPLHF	TGTGCCAGCAGCCCGGACAGGGGGAATTCACCCCTCCACTTT
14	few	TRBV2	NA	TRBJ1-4	CASRRTVTNEKLFF	TGTGCCAGCAGAAGGACGGTGACAAATGAAAAACTGTTTTTT
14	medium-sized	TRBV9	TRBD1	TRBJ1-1	CASSSGTGNTEAFF	TGTGCCAGCAGCTCAGGGACAGGGAACACTGAAGCTTTCTTT